The rows below give T cell receptor beta chains drawn from one sample of a study of blood T cell repertoires in COVID-19. Assay used: immunoSEQ multiplex PCR; TCRdb lists only in-frame clones, some missing. The sample holds around 11,000 clones, over 80% seen once. The source material was peripheral blood. The receptors here all came from a man in his 70s with active COVID-19. Each CDR3 is given without its conserved first and last residue.

v_call	cdr3_length	j_call	cdr3_aa
TRBV6-5	13	TRBJ2-3	ASRPQGASTDTQY
TRBV19	13	TRBJ2-1	ASSLGQGAYNEQF
TRBV19	14	TRBJ1-2	ASSSPGRSGNYGYT
TRBV5-1	12	TRBJ1-2	ASSPQDRGFGYT
TRBV2	11	TRBJ1-6	ASSERGNSPLH
TRBV6-4	10	TRBJ2-7	ASSEQPYEQY
TRBV4-1	16	TRBJ1-2	ASSQDRLERGRNYGYT
TRBV7-9	13	TRBJ2-5	ASSLVGGVQETQY
TRBV3-1/TRBV3-2	13	TRBJ2-3	ASSQQVGSTDTQY
TRBV6-5	13	TRBJ1-2	ASRSGQGMGYGYT
TRBV19	12	TRBJ1-4	ASSRRPGGEKLF
TRBV6-2/TRBV6-3	13	TRBJ2-7	ASSYPSGGYYEQY
TRBV27	12	TRBJ2-7	ASRDTGVSYEQY
TRBV10-3	13	TRBJ2-7	AISESVAGGREQY
TRBV28	12	TRBJ2-5	ASSQGDVQETQY
TRBV21-1	15	TRBJ1-3	ASSTPEQGGAGNTIY
TRBV12-3/TRBV12-4	11	TRBJ2-5	ASSAGQGKGQY
TRBV4-2	14	TRBJ2-5	ASSQAPSGVQETQY
TRBV18	15	TRBJ2-1	ASAHTSGGGTYNEQF
TRBV2	10	TRBJ2-1	ASTLDRNEQF
TRBV20-1	13	TRBJ2-3	SASSGGRVGDTQY
TRBV6-2/TRBV6-3	15	TRBJ1-5	ASSLTRQGKGNQPQH
TRBV6-5	13	TRBJ2-7	ASSYGGTRAYEQY
TRBV7-2	10	TRBJ2-3	ASSLGPGAQY
TRBV2	14	TRBJ1-2	ASTLTGAAANYGYT
TRBV3-1/TRBV3-2	15	TRBJ2-3	ASSLGDAGGSTDTQY
TRBV6-1	11	TRBJ2-5	ASSENLAGTQY
TRBV29-1	14	TRBJ2-7	SVAGGRAPSFYEQY
TRBV10-3	11	TRBJ2-5	AISSGIQETQY
TRBV2	13	TRBJ2-5	ASRLLAGAQETQY
TRBV11-2	13	TRBJ1-6	ASSQRGTANSPLH
TRBV19	15	TRBJ2-7	ASSIATVGQVPYEQY
TRBV28	12	TRBJ1-5	ASSLRFGYQPQH
TRBV18	13	TRBJ2-1	ASSHESGGRNEQF
TRBV6-4	14	TRBJ1-3	ASSEPPTEGGNTIY
TRBV28	13	TRBJ2-7	ASSQPGQSSYEQY
TRBV21-1	16	TRBJ2-2	ASSNINPRAIDTGELF
TRBV28	13	TRBJ1-2	ASSSAGRGLGDYT
TRBV12-3/TRBV12-4	11	TRBJ2-1	ASSLKLQGEQF
TRBV19	13	TRBJ1-4	ASSIGSQGSEKLF
TRBV11-2	13	TRBJ2-1	ASSLTSGSYNEQF
TRBV6-1	14	TRBJ1-1	ASSVDRGMVNTEAF
TRBV11-3	15	TRBJ2-2	ASSLDSGTPRTGELF
TRBV19	16	TRBJ2-1	ASGTQGSPIYNYNEQF
TRBV18	14	TRBJ1-4	ASSPPNPGANEKLF
TRBV29-1	12	TRBJ2-7	SVPGGGLACEQY
TRBV6-5	13	TRBJ2-3	ASRLAAGAVDTQY
TRBV6-5	11	TRBJ1-4	ASSSTGTGKLF
TRBV2	15	TRBJ2-5	ASSQLVSGGAIKTQY
TRBV3-1/TRBV3-2	12	TRBJ1-2	ASSAGGKLYGYT
TRBV29-1	12	TRBJ1-5	SVRGKGANQPQH
TRBV7-3	14	TRBJ2-3	ASSLSSGGLTDTQY
TRBV7-3	13	TRBJ2-7	ASSRDRVFLYEQY
TRBV6-5	12	TRBJ1-1	ASAAPSGGRVAF
TRBV4-1	13	TRBJ2-1	ASSGSRGAQGEQF
TRBV7-2	12	TRBJ2-7	ASSLVAVTYEQY
TRBV28	14	TRBJ1-5	ASSLGRAGSNQPQH